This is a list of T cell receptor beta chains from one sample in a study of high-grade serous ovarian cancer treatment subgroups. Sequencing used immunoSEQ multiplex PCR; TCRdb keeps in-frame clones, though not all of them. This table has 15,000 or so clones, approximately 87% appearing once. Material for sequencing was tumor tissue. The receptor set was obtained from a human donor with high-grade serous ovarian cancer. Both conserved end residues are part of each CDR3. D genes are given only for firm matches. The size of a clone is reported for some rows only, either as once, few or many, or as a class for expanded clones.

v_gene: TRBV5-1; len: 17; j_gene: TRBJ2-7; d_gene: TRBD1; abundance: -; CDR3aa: CASSLAYRTGWGNEQYF; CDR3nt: TGCGCCAGCAGCTTGGCCTACAGGACAGGGTGGGGAAACGAGCAGTACTTC
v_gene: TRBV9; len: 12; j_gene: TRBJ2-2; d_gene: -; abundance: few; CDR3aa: CASSVVTGELFF; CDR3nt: TGTGCCAGCAGCGTAGTCACCGGGGAGCTGTTTTTT
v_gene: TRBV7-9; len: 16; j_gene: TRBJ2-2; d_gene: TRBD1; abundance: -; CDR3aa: CASSQVGTGATGELFF; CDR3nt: TGTGCCAGCAGTCAAGTAGGGACAGGGGCCACCGGGGAGCTGTTTTTT
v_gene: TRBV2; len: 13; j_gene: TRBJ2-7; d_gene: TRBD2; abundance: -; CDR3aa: CASSLADSYEQYF; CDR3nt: TGTGCCAGCTCACTAGCGGACTCCTACGAGCAGTACTTC
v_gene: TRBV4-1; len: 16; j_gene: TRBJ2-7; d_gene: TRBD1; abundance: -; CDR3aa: CVSSQIAGTGYYEQYF; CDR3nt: TGCGTCAGCAGCCAGATCGCCGGGACAGGGTACTACGAGCAGTACTTC
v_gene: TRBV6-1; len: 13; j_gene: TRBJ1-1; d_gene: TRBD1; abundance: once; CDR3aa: CASRGQRNTEAFF; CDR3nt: TGTGCCAGCAGGGGACAGCGCAACACTGAAGCTTTCTTT
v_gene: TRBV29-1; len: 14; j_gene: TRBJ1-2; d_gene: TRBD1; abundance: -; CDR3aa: CSVGGVGTGVGYTF; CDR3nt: TGCAGCGTTGGTGGAGTTGGGACAGGGGTCGGCTACACCTTC
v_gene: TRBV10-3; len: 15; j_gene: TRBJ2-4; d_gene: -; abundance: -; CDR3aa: CAISESELVGNIQYF; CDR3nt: TGTGCCATCAGTGAGTCGGAGCTAGTAGGTAACATTCAGTACTTC
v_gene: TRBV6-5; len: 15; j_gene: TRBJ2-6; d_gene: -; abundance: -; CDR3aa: CASSYQGSGANVLTF; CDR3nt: TGTGCCAGCAGTTACCAGGGTTCCGGGGCCAACGTCCTGACTTTC
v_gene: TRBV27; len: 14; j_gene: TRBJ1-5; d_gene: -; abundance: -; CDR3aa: CASSFSGGATPQHF; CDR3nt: TGTGCCAGCAGTTTTAGTGGAGGGGCCACGCCCCAGCATTTT
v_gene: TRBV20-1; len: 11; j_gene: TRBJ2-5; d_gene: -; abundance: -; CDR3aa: CSARGEETQYF; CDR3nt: TGCAGTGCTAGGGGAGAAGAGACCCAGTACTTC
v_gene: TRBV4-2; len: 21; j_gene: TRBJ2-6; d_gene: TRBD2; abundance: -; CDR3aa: CASSPLLAGGLKFSGANVLTF; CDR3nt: TGTGCCAGCAGCCCCCTTCTAGCGGGGGGGCTTAAGTTCTCTGGGGCCAACGTCCTGACTTTC
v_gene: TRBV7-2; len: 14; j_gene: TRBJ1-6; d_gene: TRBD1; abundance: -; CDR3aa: CASSLRQGASPLHF; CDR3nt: TGTGCCAGCAGCTTAAGACAGGGGGCTTCACCCCTCCACTTT
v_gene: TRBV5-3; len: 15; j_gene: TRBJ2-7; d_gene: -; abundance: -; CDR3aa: CARTLRDSWMYEQYF; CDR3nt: TGTGCCAGAACCTTGAGAGACTCTTGGATGTACGAGCAGTACTTC
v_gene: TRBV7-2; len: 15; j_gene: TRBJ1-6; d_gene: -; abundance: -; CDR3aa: CASSPSPGGYSPLHF; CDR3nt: TGTGCCAGCAGCCCGTCCCCCGGTGGGTATTCACCCCTCCACTTT
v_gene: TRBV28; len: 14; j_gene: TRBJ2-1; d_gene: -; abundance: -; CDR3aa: CASSSPGQVNEQFF; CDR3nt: TGTGCCAGCAGTTCGCCAGGGCAGGTCAATGAGCAGTTCTTC
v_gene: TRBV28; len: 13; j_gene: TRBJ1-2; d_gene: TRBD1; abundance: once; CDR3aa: CASRRGQMYGYTF; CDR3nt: TGTGCCAGCAGGAGGGGACAGATGTATGGCTACACCTTC
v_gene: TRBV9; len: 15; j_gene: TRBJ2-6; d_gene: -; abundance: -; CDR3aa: CASSDAGSGANVLTF; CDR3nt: TGTGCCAGCAGCGATGCAGGGTCTGGGGCCAACGTCCTGACTTTC
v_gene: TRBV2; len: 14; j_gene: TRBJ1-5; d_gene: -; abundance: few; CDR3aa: CASSERGNNQPQHF; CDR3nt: TGTGCCAGCAGTGAAAGGGGGAACAATCAGCCCCAGCATTTT
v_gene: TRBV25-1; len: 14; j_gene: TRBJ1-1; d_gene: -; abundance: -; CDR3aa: CASSGGTTNTEAFF; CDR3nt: TGTGCCAGCAGTGGGGGTACAACGAACACTGAAGCTTTCTTT
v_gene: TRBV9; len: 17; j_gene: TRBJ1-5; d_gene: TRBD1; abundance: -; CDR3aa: CASSETGTGNSNQPQHF; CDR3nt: TGTGCCAGCAGCGAGACCGGGACAGGGAATAGCAATCAGCCCCAGCATTTT
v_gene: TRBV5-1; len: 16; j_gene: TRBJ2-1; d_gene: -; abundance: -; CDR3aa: CASSLGLVAPYNEQFF; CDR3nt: TGCGCCAGCAGCTTGGGTTTAGTAGCCCCCTACAATGAGCAGTTCTTC
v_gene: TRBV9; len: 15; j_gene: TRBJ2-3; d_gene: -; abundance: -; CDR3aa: CASSVVGDGTDTQYF; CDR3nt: TGTGCCAGCAGCGTAGTGGGGGACGGCACAGATACGCAGTATTTT
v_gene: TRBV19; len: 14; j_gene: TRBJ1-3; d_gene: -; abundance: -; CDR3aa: CASRQDGGGNTIYF; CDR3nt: TGTGCCAGTCGACAGGACGGGGGAGGAAACACCATATATTTT
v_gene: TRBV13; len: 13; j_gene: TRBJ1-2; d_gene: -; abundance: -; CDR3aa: CASSTYENYGYTF; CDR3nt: TGTGCCAGCAGCACGTACGAGAACTATGGCTACACCTTC
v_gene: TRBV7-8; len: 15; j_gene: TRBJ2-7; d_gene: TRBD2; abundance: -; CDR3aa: CASSLGLAGGVEQYF; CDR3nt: TGTGCCAGCAGCCTTGGACTAGCGGGGGGGGTCGAGCAGTACTTC
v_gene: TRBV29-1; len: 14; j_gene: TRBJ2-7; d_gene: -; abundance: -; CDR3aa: CSVVGGQLSYEQYF; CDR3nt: TGCAGCGTTGTCGGCGGCCAGCTTTCCTACGAGCAGTACTTC
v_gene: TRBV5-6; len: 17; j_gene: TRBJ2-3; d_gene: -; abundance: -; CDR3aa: CASSKTGDYFIKDTQYF; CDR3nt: TGTGCCAGCAGCAAGACAGGGGACTACTTCATCAAAGATACGCAGTATTTT
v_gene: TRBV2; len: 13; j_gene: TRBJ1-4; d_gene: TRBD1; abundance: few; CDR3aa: CATGTGVLEKLFF; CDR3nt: TGTGCCACGGGGACAGGGGTTTTGGAAAAACTGTTTTTT
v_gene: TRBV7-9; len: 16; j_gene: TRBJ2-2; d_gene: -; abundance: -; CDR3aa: CASSLHPGQSGGELFF; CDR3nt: TGTGCCAGCAGCCTACACCCAGGGCAATCGGGCGGGGAGCTGTTTTTT
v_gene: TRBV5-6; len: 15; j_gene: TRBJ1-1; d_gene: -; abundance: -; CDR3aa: CASSAQQGRNTEAFF; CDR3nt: TGTGCCAGCAGCGCCCAACAGGGCAGGAACACTGAAGCTTTCTTT
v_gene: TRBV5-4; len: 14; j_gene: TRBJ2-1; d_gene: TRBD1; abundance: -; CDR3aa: CASSTGQGTNEQFF; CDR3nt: TGTGCCAGCAGCACGGGACAGGGAACCAATGAGCAGTTCTTC
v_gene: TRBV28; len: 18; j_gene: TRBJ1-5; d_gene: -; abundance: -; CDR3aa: CASSFGGSFVNSNQPQHF; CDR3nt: TGTGCCAGCAGTTTTGGGGGCTCCTTCGTCAATAGCAATCAGCCCCAGCATTTT
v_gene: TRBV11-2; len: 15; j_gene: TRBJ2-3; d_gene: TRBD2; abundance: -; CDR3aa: CASSSSGGFTDTQYF; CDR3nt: TGTGCCAGCAGCAGTAGCGGGGGATTCACAGATACGCAGTATTTT
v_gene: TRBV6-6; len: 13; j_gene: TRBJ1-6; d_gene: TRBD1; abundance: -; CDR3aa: CASSSGGGSPLHF; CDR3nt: TGTGCCAGCAGTTCAGGGGGCGGTTCACCCCTCCACTTT
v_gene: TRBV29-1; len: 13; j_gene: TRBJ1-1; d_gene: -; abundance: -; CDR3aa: CSVVRGGVTEAFF; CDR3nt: TGCAGCGTTGTTCGGGGGGGGGTTACTGAAGCTTTCTTT
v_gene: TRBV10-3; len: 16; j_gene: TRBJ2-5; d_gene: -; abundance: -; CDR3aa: CAISEWLAGSQETQYF; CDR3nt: TGTGCCATCAGTGAGTGGCTAGCCGGGAGTCAAGAGACCCAGTACTTC
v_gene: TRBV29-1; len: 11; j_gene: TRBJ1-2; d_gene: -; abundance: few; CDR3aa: CSVVENYGYTF; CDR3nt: TGCAGCGTTGTGGAGAACTATGGCTACACCTTC
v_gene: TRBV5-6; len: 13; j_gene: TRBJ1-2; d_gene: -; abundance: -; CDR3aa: CASSLNRGPGYTF; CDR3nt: TGTGCCAGCAGCCTAAATCGGGGGCCTGGCTACACCTTC
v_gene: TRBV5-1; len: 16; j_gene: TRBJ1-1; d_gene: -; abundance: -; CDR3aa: CASKGGYSGVNTEAFF; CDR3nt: TGCGCCAGCAAGGGGGGTTATTCAGGGGTGAACACTGAAGCTTTCTTT
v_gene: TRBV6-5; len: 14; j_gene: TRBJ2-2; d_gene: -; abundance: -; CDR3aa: CASSYSRWLGWVFF; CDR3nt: TGTGCCAGCAGTTACTCCCGATGGCTGGGGTGGGTGTTTTTT
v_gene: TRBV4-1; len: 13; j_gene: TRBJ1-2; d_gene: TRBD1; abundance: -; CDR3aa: CASSPGTGAGYTF; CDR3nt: TGCGCCAGCAGCCCTGGGACAGGGGCTGGCTACACCTTC
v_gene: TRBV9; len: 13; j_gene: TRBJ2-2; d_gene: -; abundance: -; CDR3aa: CASSVAGTGELFF; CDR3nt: TGTGCCAGCAGCGTAGCAGGCACCGGGGAGCTGTTTTTT
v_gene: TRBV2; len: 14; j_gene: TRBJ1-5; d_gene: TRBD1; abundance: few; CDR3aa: CASSVGDRDQPQHF; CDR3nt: TGTGCCAGCAGTGTGGGAGACAGGGATCAGCCCCAGCATTTT
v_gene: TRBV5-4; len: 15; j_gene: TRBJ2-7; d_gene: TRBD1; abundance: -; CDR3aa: CASSSRRQGDYEQYF; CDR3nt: TGTGCCAGCAGCAGCCGGAGACAGGGTGACTACGAGCAGTACTTC
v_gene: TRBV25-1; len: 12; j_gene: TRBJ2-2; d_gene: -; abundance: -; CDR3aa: CASSRITGELFF; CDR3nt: TGTGCCAGCAGCAGGATCACCGGGGAGCTGTTTTTT
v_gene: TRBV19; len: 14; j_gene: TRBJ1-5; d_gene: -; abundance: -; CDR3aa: CASSTYPSLESQHF; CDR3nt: TGTGCCAGTAGTACGTACCCGTCCTTGGAGTCCCAGCATTTT
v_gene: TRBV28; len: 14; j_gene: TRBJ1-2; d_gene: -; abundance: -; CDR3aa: CASSSTRANYGYTF; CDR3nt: TGTGCCAGCAGTTCGACACGAGCTAACTATGGCTACACCTTC